This T cell receptor (beta chain) was recorded in a study of OX40 agonist ivuxolimab in advanced cancers. Study information: Partial response was recorded in three patients: one hepatocellular carcinoma and two cutaneous melanoma cases. Broader study findings: Low normalized T-cell clonal expansion was additionally recorded for some nonresponders.

V dropped 10 bases and J dropped 5 bases, with 17 bases sitting between them. From germline, CDR1 is LNHDA and CDR2 SQIVND (reference sequence). The CDR3 is 13 residues long. As to this clone: Its antigen is unknown.

Assay: immunoSEQ multiplex PCR; the TCRdb copy retains only in-frame clones and omits some. The sample holds tens of thousands of clones, 70% to 90% seen once. The sample here was CD4+ or CD8+ T cells sorted from blood, taken in a trial of the OX40 agonist ivuxolimab. The TCR was taken from an adult with an advanced solid tumor such as melanoma, head and neck, liver or kidney cancer. This chain joins TRBV19 and TRBJ1-1, with D unclear. The CDR3 spells CATYRVGRTEAFF. CDR3 in DNA: TGTGCCACCTATCGGGTAGGTAGGACTGAAGCTTTCTTT.